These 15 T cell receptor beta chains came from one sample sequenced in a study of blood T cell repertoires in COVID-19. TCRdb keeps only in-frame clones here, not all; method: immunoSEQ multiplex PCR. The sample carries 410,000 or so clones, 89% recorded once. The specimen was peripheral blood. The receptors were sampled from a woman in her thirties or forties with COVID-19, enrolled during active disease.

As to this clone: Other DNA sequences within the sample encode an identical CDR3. The CDR3 DNA sequence: TGTGCCAGCAGCGTCGGGACTAGCGGGCAAGAGACCCAGTACTTC. This sequence encodes CASSVGTSGQETQYF. The chain combines TRBV9 with TRBJ2-5, with TRBD2 matching over 12 bases. The CDR3 sequence is 15 residues long. Germline values: CDR1 SGDLS, CDR2 YYNGEE. Trimming removed 2 bases from V and 2 bases from J; junction bases left unmatched: 1.

CDR3 loop: CASRRHSAGEDYGYTF. In nucleotides, the CDR3 is TGTGCCAGTAGACGTCACTCGGCGGGGGAAGATTACGGCTACACCTTC. The rearrangement uses TRBV19 and TRBJ1-2; D might be TRBD1 (5 bases). This CDR3 is built from 16 residues. V lost 6 bases to trimming and J lost 8 bases, with 25 bases between them. CDR1 is LNHDA and CDR2 is SQIVND in the germline V gene (reference sequence).

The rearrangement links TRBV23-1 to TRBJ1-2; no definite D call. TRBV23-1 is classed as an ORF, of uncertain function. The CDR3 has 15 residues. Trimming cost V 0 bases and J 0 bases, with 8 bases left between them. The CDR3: CASSQSPEANYGYTF. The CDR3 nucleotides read TGCGCCAGCAGTCAATCCCCAGAAGCTAACTATGGCTACACCTTC.

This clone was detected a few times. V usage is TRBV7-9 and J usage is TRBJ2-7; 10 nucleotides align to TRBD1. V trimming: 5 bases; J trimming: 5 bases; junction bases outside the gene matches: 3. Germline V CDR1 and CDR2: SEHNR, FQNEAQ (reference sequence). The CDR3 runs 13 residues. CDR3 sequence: CASSRQGAHEQYF. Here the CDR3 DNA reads TGTGCCAGCAGCCGACAGGGGGCCCACGAGCAGTACTTC.

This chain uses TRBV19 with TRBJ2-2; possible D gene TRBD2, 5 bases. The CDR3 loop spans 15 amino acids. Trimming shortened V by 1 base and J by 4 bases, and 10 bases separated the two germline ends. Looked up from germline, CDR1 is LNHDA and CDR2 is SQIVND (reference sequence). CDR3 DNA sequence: TGTGCCAGTAGTATAGGTGGGAGTGGCACCGGGGAGCTGTTTTTT. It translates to CASSIGGSGTGELFF.

The CDR3 DNA reads TGCGCCAGCAGCCAAGAGCCAGATCGTGGTTATGGCTACACCTTC. Translating gives CASSQEPDRGYGYTF. The rearrangement uses TRBV4-1 and TRBJ1-2; D is undetermined. The germline CDR1 and CDR2 sequences are MGHRA and YSYEKL. CDR3 size: 15 residues. Trimming took 0 bases from V and 5 from J, leaving 13 bases between them.

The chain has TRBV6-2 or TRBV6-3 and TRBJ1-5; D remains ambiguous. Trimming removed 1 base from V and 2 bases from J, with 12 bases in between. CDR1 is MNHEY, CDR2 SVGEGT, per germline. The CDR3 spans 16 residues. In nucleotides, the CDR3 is TGTGCCAGCAGTTACTGGCGGGGTTTGGGCAATCAGCCCCAGCATTTT. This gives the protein CASSYWRGLGNQPQHF.

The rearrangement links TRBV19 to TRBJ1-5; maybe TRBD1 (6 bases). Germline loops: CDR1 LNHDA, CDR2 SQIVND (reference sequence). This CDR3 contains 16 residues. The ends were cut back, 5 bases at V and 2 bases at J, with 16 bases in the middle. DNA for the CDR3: TGTGCCAGTAGTTGGACAGCTCGAAGGGGCAATCAGCCCCAGCATTTT. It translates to CASSWTARRGNQPQHF.

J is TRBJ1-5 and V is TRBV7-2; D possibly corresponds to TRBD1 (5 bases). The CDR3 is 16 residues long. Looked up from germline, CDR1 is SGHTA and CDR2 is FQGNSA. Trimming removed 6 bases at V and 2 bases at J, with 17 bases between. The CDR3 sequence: CASSQASREGNQPQHF. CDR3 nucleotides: TGTGCCAGCAGTCAAGCATCCAGGGAGGGCAATCAGCCCCAGCATTTT. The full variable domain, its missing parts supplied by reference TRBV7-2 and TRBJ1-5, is GAGVSQSPSNKVTEKGKDVELRCDPISGHTALYWYRQSLGQGLEFLIYFQGNSAPDKSGLPSDRFSAERTGGSVSTLTIQRTQQEDSAVYLCASSQASREGNQPQHFGDGTRLSIL.

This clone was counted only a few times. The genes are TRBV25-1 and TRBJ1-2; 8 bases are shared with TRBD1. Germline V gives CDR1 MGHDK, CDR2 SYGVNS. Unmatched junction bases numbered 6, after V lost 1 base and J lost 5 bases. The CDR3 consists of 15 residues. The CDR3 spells CASSEFQGAGYGYTF. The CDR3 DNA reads TGTGCCAGCAGTGAATTTCAGGGGGCAGGATATGGCTACACCTTC.

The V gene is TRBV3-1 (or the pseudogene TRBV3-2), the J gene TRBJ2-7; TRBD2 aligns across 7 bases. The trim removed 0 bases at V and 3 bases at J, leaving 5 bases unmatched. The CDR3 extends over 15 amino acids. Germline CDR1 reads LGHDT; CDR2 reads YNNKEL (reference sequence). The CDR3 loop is CASSQEAGLLYEQYF. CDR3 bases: TGTGCCAGCAGCCAAGAGGCGGGACTACTCTACGAGCAGTACTTC.

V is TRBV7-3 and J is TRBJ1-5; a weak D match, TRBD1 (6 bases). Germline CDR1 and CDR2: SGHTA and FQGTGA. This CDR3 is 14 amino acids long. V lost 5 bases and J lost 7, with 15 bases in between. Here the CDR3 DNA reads TGTGCCAGCAGCCCTCGGGGGGGCAGACAGCCCCAGCATTTT. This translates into CASSPRGGRQPQHF. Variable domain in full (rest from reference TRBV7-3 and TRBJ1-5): GAGVSQTPSNKVTEKGKYVELRCDPISGHTALYWYRQSLGQGPEFLIYFQGTGAADDSGLPNDRFFAVRPEGSVSTLKIQRTERGDSAVYLCASSPRGGRQPQHFGDGTRLSIL.

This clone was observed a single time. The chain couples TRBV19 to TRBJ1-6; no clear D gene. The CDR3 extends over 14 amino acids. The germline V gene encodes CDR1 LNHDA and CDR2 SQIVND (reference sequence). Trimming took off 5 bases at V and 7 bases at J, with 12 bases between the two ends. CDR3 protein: CASSSRTGNSPLHF. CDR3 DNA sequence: TGTGCCAGTAGTTCGCGGACGGGGAATTCACCCCTCCACTTT.

The CDR3 is CASSYWTGRATDTQYF. DNA for the CDR3: TGTGCCAGCAGTTACTGGACAGGGAGGGCAACAGATACGCAGTATTTT. V gene TRBV6-2 or TRBV6-3 combines with J gene TRBJ2-3, with a possible D match to TRBD1 (8 bases). The CDR3 has 16 amino acids. Trimming removed 1 base at V and 3 bases at J, with 14 bases between. CDR1 is MNHEY and CDR2 is SVGEGT in the germline V gene.

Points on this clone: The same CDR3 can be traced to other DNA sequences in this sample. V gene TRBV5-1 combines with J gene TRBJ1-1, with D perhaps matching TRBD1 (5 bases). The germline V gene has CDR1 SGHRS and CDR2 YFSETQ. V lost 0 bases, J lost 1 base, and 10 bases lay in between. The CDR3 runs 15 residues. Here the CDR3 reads CASSLAGQGNTEAFF. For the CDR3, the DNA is TGCGCCAGCAGCTTGGCCGGGCAGGGGAACACTGAAGCTTTCTTT.